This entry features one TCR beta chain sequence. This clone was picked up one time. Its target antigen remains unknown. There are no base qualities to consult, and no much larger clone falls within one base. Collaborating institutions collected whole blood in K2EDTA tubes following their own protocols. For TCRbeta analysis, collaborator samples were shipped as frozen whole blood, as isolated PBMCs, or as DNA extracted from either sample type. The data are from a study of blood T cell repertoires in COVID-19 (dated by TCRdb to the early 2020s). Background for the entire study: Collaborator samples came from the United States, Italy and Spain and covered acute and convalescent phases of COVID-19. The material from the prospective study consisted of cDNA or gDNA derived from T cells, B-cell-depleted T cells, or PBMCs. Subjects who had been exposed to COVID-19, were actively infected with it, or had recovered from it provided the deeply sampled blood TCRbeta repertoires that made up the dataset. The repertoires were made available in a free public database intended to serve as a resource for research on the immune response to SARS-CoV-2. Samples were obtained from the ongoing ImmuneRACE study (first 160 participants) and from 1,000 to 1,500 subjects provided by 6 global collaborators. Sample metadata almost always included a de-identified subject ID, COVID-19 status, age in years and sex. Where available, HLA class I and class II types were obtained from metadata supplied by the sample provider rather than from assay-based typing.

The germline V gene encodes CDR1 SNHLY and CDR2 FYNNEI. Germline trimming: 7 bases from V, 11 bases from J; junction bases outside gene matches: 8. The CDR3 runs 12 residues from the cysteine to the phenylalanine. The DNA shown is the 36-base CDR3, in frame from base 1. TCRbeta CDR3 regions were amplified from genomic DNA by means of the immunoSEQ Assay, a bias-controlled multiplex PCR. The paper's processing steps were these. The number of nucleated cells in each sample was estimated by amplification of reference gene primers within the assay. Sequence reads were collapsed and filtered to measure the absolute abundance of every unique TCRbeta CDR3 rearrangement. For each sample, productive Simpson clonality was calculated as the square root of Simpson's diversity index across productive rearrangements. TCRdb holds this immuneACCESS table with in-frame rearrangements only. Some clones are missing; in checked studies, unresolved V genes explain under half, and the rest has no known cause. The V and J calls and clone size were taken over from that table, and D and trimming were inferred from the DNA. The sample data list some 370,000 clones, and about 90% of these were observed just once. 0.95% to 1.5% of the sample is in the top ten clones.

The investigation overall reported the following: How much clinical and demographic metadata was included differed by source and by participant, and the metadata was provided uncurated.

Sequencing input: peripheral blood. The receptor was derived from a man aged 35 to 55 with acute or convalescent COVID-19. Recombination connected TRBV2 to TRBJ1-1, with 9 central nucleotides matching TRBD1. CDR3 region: CASNTQGAGAFF. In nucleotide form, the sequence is TGTGCCAGCAATACACAGGGGGCGGGGGCTTTCTTT.